This is a list of T cell receptor beta chains from one sample in a study of blood T cells in healthy people across ages. TCRdb redid the calling of the 5' RACE reads with MiXCR, one entry per CDR3 protein. Of roughly 1.9 million distinct CDR3 sequences listed, about two fifths are singletons. Sequenced: blood. The receptors derive from a human donor in good health. Each CDR3 is given with its conserved first and last residue.

j_call	v_call	cdr3_aa
-	TRBV29-1	CSVLIGGEQYF
TRBJ2-3	TRBV5-1	CASSSFLASSTDTQYF
TRBJ2-3	TRBV6-1	CASSDRGPSTDTQYF
TRBJ1-2	TRBV15	CATSRALSQGVRGYTF
TRBJ2-7	TRBV7-2	CASSLAISDRPIGEQYF
TRBJ2-5	TRBV7-2	CASSSRAGGLVETQYF
TRBJ1-1	TRBV4-3	CASSQVPRGGAEAFF
TRBJ1-1	TRBV12-3/TRBV12-4	CASSLQPPRMNTEAFF
TRBJ2-3	TRBV5-5	CASSSVGGQDTQYF
TRBJ1-2	TRBV6-5	CAGSRGDTTNYGYTF
TRBJ2-5	TRBV20-1	CSVHQFGETQYF
TRBJ1-2	TRBV20-1	CSAQDTYGYTF
TRBJ2-1	TRBV4-1	CASSLRTSGVKYNEQFF
TRBJ2-7	TRBV7-2	CASSSTGGLTYEQYF
TRBJ1-5	TRBV6-5	CASSYGPNGQPQHF
TRBJ2-5	TRBV7-9	CASSSTGGEDRVIVETQYF
TRBJ2-7	TRBV20-1	CSARLQGYEQYF
TRBJ1-2	TRBV13	CASLKKGYELYGYTF
TRBJ2-1	TRBV3-1	CASSRSEWRTGRYNEQFF
TRBJ2-1	TRBV11-3	CASSHLRESSYNEQFF
TRBJ1-1	TRBV5-6	CASSLAGARTEAFF
TRBJ2-1	TRBV7-2	CASSLELVVAGEQFF
TRBJ1-2	TRBV6-5	CASSYSRVRRGYTF
TRBJ1-5	TRBV6-1	CASSTGSPQPQHF
TRBJ2-1	TRBV13	CASSLSGGAIGEQFF
TRBJ2-1	TRBV12-3/TRBV12-4	CASSDPGTRGQFF
TRBJ2-1	TRBV20-1	CSARVAPSSYNKQFF
TRBJ1-6	TRBV7-9	CASGHRLTGYNSPLHF
TRBJ2-6	TRBV27	CATAVWSLGANVLTF
TRBJ2-3	TRBV20-1	CSAIRLAGVDTQYF
TRBJ2-7	TRBV29-1	CSVEDPAGNSYEQYF
TRBJ2-1	TRBV5-1	CASSLRQGGEQFF
TRBJ2-3	TRBV7-2	CACSLVSGGEDTQYF
TRBJ1-5	TRBV4-2	CASSQAEGERNSNQPQHF
-	TRBV4-3	CASSQAIGQGWNEQYF
TRBJ1-1	TRBV7-3	CASSSLGGNTEAFF